The rows below give T cell receptor beta chains drawn from one sample of a study of Graves' ophthalmopathy and Graves' hyperthyroidism. One entry per CDR3 protein results from TCRdb running MiXCR on the multiplex PCR reads. The repertoire holds over 500,000 distinct CDR3 sequences, with approximately 22% as singletons. Sequencing used peripheral blood. These receptors all come from a woman in her late teens or twenties with stable Graves' hyperthyroidism. Some clones in this sample may be carry-over from other donors' samples. CDR3s include the opening cysteine and the closing phenylalanine or tryptophan. A D gene is named only where the DNA matches it firmly. Clone size is stated in some rows and not others, as once, few, many or a class when expanded.

clone_size,d_call,v_call,j_call,cdr3_nt,cdr3_aa
many,-,TRBV12-3/TRBV12-4,TRBJ2-7,TGTGCCAGCAGTTTGTTTGAAGGACAGCAACCTTTAGAGCAGTACTTC,CASSLFEGQQPLEQYF
few,-,TRBV14,TRBJ1-2,TGTGCCAGCAGCCAAGAGCAGGGCGGCGGCTACACCTTC,CASSQEQGGGYTF
-,TRBD1,TRBV12-3/TRBV12-4,TRBJ1-3,TGTGCCAGCAGACAACAGGGGAATCCTGGAAACACCATATATTTT,CASRQQGNPGNTIYF
few,-,TRBV12-3/TRBV12-4,TRBJ1-6,TGTGCCAGCAGTTTAAGCTTCAATTCACACCTCCACTTT,CASSLSFNSHLHF
many,-,TRBV27,TRBJ2-7,TGTGCCAGCAGGGCCGACACTGCACATTACGAGCAGTACTTC,CASRADTAHYEQYF
-,-,TRBV7-3,TRBJ1-1,TGTGCCAGCAGGCGCCCCAGGACAGCTCTTAGGAACACTGAAGCTTTCTTT,CASRRPRTALRNTEAFF
few,TRBD1,TRBV18,TRBJ1-1,TGTGCCAGCTCACGACAGGGGCGCGAAGCTTTCTTT,CASSRQGREAFF
-,-,TRBV2,TRBJ2-7,TGTGCCAGCCAAGCCAGCCAGTATGGTAGCGAGCAGTACTTC,CASQASQYGSEQYF
-,TRBD1,TRBV5-1,TRBJ2-5,TGCGCCAGCAGCTTGCTGGGGACAGGGGAGGATACCCAGTACTTC,CASSLLGTGEDTQYF
many,-,TRBV10-3,TRBJ2-2,TGTGCCATCAGTGCCTCTAGCGGGGAGCTGTTTTTT,CAISASSGELFF
many,-,TRBV28,TRBJ2-7,TGTGCCAGCAGCCGAGGCTTAGAACCCTACGAGCAGTACTTC,CASSRGLEPYEQYF
-,-,TRBV11-2,TRBJ2-2,TGTGCCAGCAGACGACCTGGGGTTGGCGGGGAGCTGTTTTTT,CASRRPGVGGELFF
-,-,TRBV6-4,TRBJ2-2,TGTGCCAGCAGTGAAGGGGTTAACACCGGGGAGCTGTTTTTT,CASSEGVNTGELFF
many,-,TRBV11-2,TRBJ2-7,TGTGCCAGCAGCTTAGATAACGAGCAGTACTTC,CASSLDNEQYF
many,TRBD1,TRBV19,TRBJ2-7,TGTGCCAGTAGTACTCCGGGACAGCTCTACGAGCAGTACTTC,CASSTPGQLYEQYF
-,TRBD1,TRBV11-2,TRBJ2-2,TGTGCCAGCAGCCAGGACAGGTTGTTAGAGCTGTTTTTT,CASSQDRLLELFF
-,TRBD1,TRBV13,TRBJ2-7,TGTGCCAGCAGCTCCAGGGGGTCCGGATACGAGCAGTACTTC,CASSSRGSGYEQYF
few,TRBD1,TRBV28,TRBJ1-1,TGTGCCAGCACCATCCCCGGGACAGCTAACACTGAAGCTTTCTTT,CASTIPGTANTEAFF
many,TRBD2,TRBV20-1,TRBJ2-7,TGCAGTGCTGGGACTAGCGGATTCTCCTACGAGCAGTACTTC,CSAGTSGFSYEQYF
once,TRBD1,TRBV28,TRBJ2-7,TGTGCCAGCAGGACAGGGGGCCTCGAGCAGTACTTC,CASRTGGLEQYF
-,-,TRBV28,TRBJ1-2,TGTGCCAGCAGTTTAGTGGGGGAGCGGGGCTACACCTTC,CASSLVGERGYTF
many,-,TRBV14,TRBJ1-2,TGTGCCAGCAGCCTACAGGCGGGGGGTCTCTATGGCTACACCTTC,CASSLQAGGLYGYTF
few,-,TRBV2,TRBJ2-4,TGTGCCAGCAGTGGAAACAGGGCGCGGCAGGACATTCAGTACTTC,CASSGNRARQDIQYF
many,-,TRBV5-6,TRBJ2-4,TGTGCCAGCAGTTTTGGGACCCACACAGCCAAAAACATTCAGTACTTC,CASSFGTHTAKNIQYF
few,-,TRBV3-1,TRBJ1-6,TGTGCCAGCAGCCGGGTTCTCGGGGTGAGGGGGTCTTCACCCCTCCACTTT,CASSRVLGVRGSSPLHF
-,TRBD2,TRBV4-2,TRBJ2-5,TGTGCCAGCAGCCCTGGGCTAGCGGGGGTCATCCGCATGGAGACCCAGTACTTC,CASSPGLAGVIRMETQYF
many,TRBD1,TRBV5-1,TRBJ1-2,TGCGCCAGCAGCTACGGGACAGGTATTGATAAAGACTATGGCTACACCTTC,CASSYGTGIDKDYGYTF
many,TRBD2,TRBV9,TRBJ2-5,TGTGCCAGCAGCGCCGAGTACAGCGGGGCCCTTCGTACCGATCAAGAGACCCAGTACTTC,CASSAEYSGALRTDQETQYF
many,TRBD2,TRBV6-4,TRBJ2-7,TGTGCCAGCAGTCCCTTACCGGGACAGAGACTAGCGGTGAGCTCCTACGAGCAGTACTTC,CASSPLPGQRLAVSSYEQYF
many,TRBD1,TRBV12-3/TRBV12-4,TRBJ1-5,TGTGCCAGCAGCCCCGGGACAGGGAGGCAGCCCCAGCATTTT,CASSPGTGRQPQHF
many,-,TRBV11-2,TRBJ2-7,TGTGCCAGCAGCCCCCGACAGGATTCCTACGAGCAGTACTTC,CASSPRQDSYEQYF
few,-,TRBV2,TRBJ2-2,TGTGCCAGCAGTAGACGGGATTTTAACACCGGGGAGCTGTTTTTT,CASSRRDFNTGELFF
many,-,TRBV6-2/TRBV6-3,TRBJ1-5,TGTGCCAGCAGTTACGGGGCAGGGAAATATCAGCCCCAGCATTTT,CASSYGAGKYQPQHF
many,TRBD1,TRBV11-1,TRBJ2-7,TGTGCCAGCAGCACCCAACCCGGAGACAGGGACGAGCAGTACTTC,CASSTQPGDRDEQYF
many,-,TRBV7-2,TRBJ2-7,TGTGCCAGCAGCTTCTACTCCTCCTACGAGCAGTACTTC,CASSFYSSYEQYF
many,-,TRBV12-3/TRBV12-4,TRBJ1-2,TGTGCCAGCAGTTCCGGACAGAACCCCTATGGCTACACCTTC,CASSSGQNPYGYTF
many,TRBD1,TRBV15,TRBJ1-2,TGTGCCACCAGCTCCGGGACAGGGGGCAACTATGGCTACACCTTC,CATSSGTGGNYGYTF
many,-,TRBV6-1,TRBJ1-2,TGTGCCAGCAGTGAATCAGAACGCCGCAGCTATGGCTACACCTTC,CASSESERRSYGYTF
many,-,TRBV28,TRBJ1-2,TGTGCCACCAACCGAGGGGAAAATGGCTACACCTTC,CATNRGENGYTF
many,-,TRBV2,TRBJ1-5,TGTGCCAGCAGGACGGACAGTAGCAATCAGCCCCAGCATTTT,CASRTDSSNQPQHF
few,TRBD2,TRBV12-5,TRBJ2-7,TGTGCTAGTGGTCTTATCGGGACTAGCGGGGGGGCCTACGAGCAGTACTTC,CASGLIGTSGGAYEQYF
many,-,TRBV12-3/TRBV12-4,TRBJ1-2,TGTGCCAGCGGTAGGCCGCCAAACTATGGCTACACCTTC,CASGRPPNYGYTF
once,-,TRBV12-3/TRBV12-4,TRBJ1-6,TGTGCCAGCAGTTTTTGGGAGGATTCACCCCTCCACTTT,CASSFWEDSPLHF
many,-,TRBV2,TRBJ2-5,TGTGCCAGCAGTGAGCGGGAGACCCAGTACTTC,CASSERETQYF